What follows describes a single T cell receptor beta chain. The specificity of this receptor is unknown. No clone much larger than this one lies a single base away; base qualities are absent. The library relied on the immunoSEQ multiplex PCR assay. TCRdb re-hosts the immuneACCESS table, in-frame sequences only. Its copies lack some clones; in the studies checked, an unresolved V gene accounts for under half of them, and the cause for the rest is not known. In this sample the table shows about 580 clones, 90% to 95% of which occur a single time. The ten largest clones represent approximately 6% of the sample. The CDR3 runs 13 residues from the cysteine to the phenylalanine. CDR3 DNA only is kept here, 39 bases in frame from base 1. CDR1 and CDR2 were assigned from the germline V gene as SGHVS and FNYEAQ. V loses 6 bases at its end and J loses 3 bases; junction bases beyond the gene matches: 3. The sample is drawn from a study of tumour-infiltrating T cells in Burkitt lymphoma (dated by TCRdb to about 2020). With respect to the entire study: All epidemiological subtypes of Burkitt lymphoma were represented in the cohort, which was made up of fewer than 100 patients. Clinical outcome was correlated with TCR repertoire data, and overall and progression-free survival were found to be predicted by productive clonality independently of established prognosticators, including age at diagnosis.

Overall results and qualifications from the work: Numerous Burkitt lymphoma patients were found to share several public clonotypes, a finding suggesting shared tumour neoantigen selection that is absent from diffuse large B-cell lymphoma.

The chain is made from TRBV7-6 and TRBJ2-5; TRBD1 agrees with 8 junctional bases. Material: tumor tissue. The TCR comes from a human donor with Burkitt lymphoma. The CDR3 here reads CASRQQGEETQYF. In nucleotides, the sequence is TGTGCCAGCAGGCAACAGGGGGAAGAGACCCAGTACTTC. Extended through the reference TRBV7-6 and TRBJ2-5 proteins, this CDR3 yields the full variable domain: GAGVSQSPRYKVTKRGQDVALRCDPISGHVSLYWYRQALGQGPEFLTYFNYEAQQDKSGLPNDRFSAERPEGSISTLTIQRTEQRDSAMYRCASRQQGEETQYFGPGTRLLVL.